This T cell receptor (beta chain) was retrieved from a study of T cell repertoires in cytomegalovirus infection. CDR1 and CDR2 from the germline V gene are SEHNR and FQNEAQ (reference sequence). The CDR3 extends over 14 amino acids. V was shortened by 4 bases and J by 1 base, with 10 bases between the two germline ends. TCRdb reprocessed the reads with MiXCR, giving one entry per CDR3 protein. The profile shows around 260,000 distinct CDR3 sequences, approximately 9.1% of them singletons. The sample taken for sequencing was PBMCs. This clonotype originated in a human donor in good health (CMV status not recorded). Some clones in this sample may be carry-over from other donors' samples. V usage is TRBV7-9 and J usage is TRBJ1-1; D is unresolved. The CDR3 spells CASSSQRSNTEAFF. The CDR3 bases are TGTGCCAGCAGCTCCCAGCGATCGAACACTGAAGCTTTCTTT. Combining the CDR3 with reference TRBV7-9 and TRBJ1-1 gives the whole variable domain DTGVSQNPRHKITKRGQNVTFRCDPISEHNRLYWYRQTLGQGPEFLTYFQNEAQLEKSRLLSDRFSAERPKGSFSTLEIQRTEQGDSAMYLCASSSQRSNTEAFFGQGTRLTVV.